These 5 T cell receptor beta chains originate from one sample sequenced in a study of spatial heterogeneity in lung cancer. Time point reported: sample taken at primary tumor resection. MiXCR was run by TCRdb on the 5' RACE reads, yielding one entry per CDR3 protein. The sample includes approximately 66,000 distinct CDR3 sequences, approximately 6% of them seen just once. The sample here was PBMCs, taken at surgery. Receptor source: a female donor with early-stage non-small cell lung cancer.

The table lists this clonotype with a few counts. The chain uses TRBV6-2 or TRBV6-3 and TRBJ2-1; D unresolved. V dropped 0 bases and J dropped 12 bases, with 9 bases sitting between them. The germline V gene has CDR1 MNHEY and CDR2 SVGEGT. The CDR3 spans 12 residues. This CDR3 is CASSYSTGGQFF. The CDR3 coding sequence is TGTGCCAGCAGTTACTCGACGGGTGGGCAGTTCTTC.

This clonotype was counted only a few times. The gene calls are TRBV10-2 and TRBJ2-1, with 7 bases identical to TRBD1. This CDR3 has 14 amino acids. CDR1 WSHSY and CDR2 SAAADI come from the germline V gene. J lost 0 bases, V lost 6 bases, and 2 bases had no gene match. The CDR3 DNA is TGCGCCAGCAGGAGGGACAGCTCCTACAATGAGCAGTTCTTC. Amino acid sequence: CASRRDSSYNEQFF.

CDR3 DNA sequence: TGTGCCAGCGACAGGGGTAACACCGGGGAGCTGTTTTTT. Translated, it gives CASDRGNTGELFF. The V call is TRBV6-1, the J call TRBJ2-2; the match to TRBD1 covers 8 bases. Germline CDR1 MNHNS, CDR2 SASEGT. Trimming took 8 bases from V and 2 from J; bases not matched to a gene: 1. The CDR3 length is 13 residues.

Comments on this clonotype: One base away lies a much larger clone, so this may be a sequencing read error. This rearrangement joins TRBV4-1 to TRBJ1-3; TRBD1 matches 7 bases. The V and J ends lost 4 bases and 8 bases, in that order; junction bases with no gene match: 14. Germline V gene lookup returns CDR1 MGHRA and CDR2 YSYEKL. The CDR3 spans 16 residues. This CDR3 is CASSPYKIGGAYTIYF. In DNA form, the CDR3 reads TGCGCCAGCAGCCCCTACAAGATAGGGGGCGCGTACACCATATATTTT.

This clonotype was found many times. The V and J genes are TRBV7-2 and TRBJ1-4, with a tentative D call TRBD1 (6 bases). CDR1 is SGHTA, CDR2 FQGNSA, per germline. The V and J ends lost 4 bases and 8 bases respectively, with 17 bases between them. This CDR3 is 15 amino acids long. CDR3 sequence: CASSYRGGGAEKLFF. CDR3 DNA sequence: TGTGCCAGCAGCTACCGCGGAGGGGGGGCGGAAAAACTGTTTTTT. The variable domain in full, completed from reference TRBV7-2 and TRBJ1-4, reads GAGVSQSPSNKVTEKGKDVELRCDPISGHTALYWYRQSLGQGLEFLIYFQGNSAPDKSGLPSDRFSAERTGGSVSTLTIQRTQQEDSAVYLCASSYRGGGAEKLFFGSGTQLSVL.